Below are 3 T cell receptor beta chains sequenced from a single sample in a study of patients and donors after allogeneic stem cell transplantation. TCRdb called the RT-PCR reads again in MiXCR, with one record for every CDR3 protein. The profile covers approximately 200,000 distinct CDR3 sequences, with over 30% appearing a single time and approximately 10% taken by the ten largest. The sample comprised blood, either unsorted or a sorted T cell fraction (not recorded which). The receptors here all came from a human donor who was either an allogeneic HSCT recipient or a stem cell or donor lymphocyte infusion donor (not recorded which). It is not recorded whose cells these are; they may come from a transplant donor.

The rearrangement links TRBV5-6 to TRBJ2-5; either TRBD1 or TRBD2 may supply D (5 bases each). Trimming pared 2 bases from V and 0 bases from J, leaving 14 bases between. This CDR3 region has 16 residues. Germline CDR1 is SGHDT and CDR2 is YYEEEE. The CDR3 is CASSFGVTVYQETQYF. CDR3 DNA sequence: TGTGCCAGCAGCTTCGGGGTGACAGTGTACCAAGAGACCCAGTACTTC. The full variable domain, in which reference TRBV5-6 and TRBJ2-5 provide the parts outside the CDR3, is DAGVTQSPTHLIKTRGQQVTLRCSPKSGHDTVSWYQQALGQGPQFIFQYYEEEERQRGNFPDRFSGHQFPNYSSELNVNALLLGDSALYLCASSFGVTVYQETQYFGPGTRLLVL.

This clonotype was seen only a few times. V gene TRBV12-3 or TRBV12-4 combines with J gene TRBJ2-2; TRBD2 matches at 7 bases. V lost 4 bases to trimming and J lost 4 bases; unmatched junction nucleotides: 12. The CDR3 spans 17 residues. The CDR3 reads CASSSPPRLAPTGELFF. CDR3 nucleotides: TGTGCCAGCAGTTCCCCCCCCCGACTAGCTCCCACCGGGGAGCTGTTTTTT.

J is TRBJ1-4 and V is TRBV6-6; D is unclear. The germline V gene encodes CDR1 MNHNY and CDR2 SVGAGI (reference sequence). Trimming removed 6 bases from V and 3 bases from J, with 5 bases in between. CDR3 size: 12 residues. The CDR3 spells CASSSPNEKLFF. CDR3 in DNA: TGTGCCAGCAGCTCACCTAATGAAAAACTGTTTTTT.